The T cell receptor beta chain under discussion was sequenced for a study of T cell responses to AZD1222 COVID-19 vaccine. Only in-frame clones appear in the TCRdb table, and some are missing; sequencing was by immunoSEQ multiplex PCR. The sample holds around 110,000 clones, around 94% seen once. With respect to this clone: Its target is unknown.

Findings and limits, study-wide: Distributed over spike, vaccine-associated CD4 TCRs predominated at 160-218 and 743-854.

Sequenced here: peripheral blood, sampled on day 0 of AZD1222 vaccination. This receptor was identified in an adult in good health.

CDR3 nucleotides: TGTGCCAGCACCAAACATCAGGGTACGGACACTGAAGCTTTCTTT. This sequence encodes CASTKHQGTDTEAFF. The gene calls are TRBV27 and TRBJ1-1, with TRBD1 as a possible D gene (5 bases). Germline CDR1 MNHEY, CDR2 SMNVEV (reference sequence). The CDR3 covers 15 residues. Deletions cut 7 bases from V and 3 bases from J, with 18 bases between.